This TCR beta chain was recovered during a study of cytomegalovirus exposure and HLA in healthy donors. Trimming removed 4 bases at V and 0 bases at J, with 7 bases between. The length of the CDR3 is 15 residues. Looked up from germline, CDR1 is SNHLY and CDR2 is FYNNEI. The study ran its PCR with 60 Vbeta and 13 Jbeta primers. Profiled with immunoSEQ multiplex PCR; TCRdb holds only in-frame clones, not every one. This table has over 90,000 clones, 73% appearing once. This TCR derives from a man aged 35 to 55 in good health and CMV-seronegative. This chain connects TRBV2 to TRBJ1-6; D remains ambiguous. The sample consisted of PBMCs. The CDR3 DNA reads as TGTGCCAGCAGTGGTACGAGCTCCTATAATTCACCCCTCCACTTT. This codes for CASSGTSSYNSPLHF.